This T cell receptor beta chain derives from a study of blood T cell repertoires in COVID-19. Overall study: From the United States, Italy and Spain came samples of acute and convalescent COVID-19.

Original processing methods: Reference gene primers were amplified, and this amplification served to estimate nucleated cell counts. Generated by immunoSEQ multiplex PCR, the TCRdb table keeps only in-frame clones and is missing some. The V and J calls and the clone size are those of that table, but D and trimming were determined from the DNA. The sample includes some 45,000 clones, roughly 86% of them seen just once. Germline V gene lookup returns CDR1 SGHTA and CDR2 FQGNSA. CDR3 length equals 13 residues. The V end was cut by 6 bases, the J end by 2 bases, with 8 bases between. Sequencing was carried out using peripheral blood. The clonotype originates from a man aged 65 to 79 with acute or convalescent COVID-19. V usage is TRBV7-2 and J usage is TRBJ1-5; no clear D gene. In DNA form, the CDR3 reads TGTGCCAGCAGTCTTAGCGGCAATCAGCCCCAGCATTTT. Protein: CASSLSGNQPQHF.